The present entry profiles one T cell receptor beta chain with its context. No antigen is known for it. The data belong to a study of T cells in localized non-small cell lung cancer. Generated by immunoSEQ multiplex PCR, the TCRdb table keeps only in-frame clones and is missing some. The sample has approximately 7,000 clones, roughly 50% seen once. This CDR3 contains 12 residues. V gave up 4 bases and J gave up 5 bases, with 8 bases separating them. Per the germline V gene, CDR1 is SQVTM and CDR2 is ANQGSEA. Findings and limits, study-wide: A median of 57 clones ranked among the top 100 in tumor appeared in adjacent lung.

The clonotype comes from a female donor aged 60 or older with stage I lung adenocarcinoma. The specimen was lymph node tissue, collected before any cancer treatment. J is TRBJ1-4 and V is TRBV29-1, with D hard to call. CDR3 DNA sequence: TGCAGCGTTGGTTCGGGGAATGAAAAACTGTTTTTT. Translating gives CSVGSGNEKLFF. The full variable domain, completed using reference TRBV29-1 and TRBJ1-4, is SAVISQKPSRDICQRGTSLTIQCQVDSQVTMMFWYRQQPGQSLTLIATANQGSEATYESGFVIDKFPISRPNLTFSTLTVSNMSPEDSSIYLCSVGSGNEKLFFGSGTQLSVL.